This T cell receptor beta chain was documented in a study of monozygotic twins with inflammatory bowel disease. Study conclusions and caveats: People with IBD had fewer clonotypes in common with others than healthy twins did, especially with disease activity. Between concordant and discordant twins, repertoire similarity failed to differ, a result that limited power may explain. Variability in patient repertoires may have come partly from differing immunosuppressive treatments.

Comment on this clonotype: No antigen is known for it.

TCRdb reprocessed the 5' RACE reads and keeps a single row for each CDR3 protein, giving no DNA. The sample has a few hundred thousand distinct CDR3 sequences, and its top ten clones hold approximately 1.5%. This CDR3 comprises 14 residues. CDR1 and CDR2 from the germline V gene are SGHRS and YFSETQ. The sample taken for sequencing was blood. The chain recombines TRBV5-1 with TRBJ1-2; TCRdb outputs TRBD1, but without DNA this stays unchecked. This clonotype was sampled from a human donor with ulcerative colitis or Crohn's disease, or a healthy co-twin of an affected twin (not recorded which). The CDR3 loop is CASSLTGVGYGYTF.